This T cell receptor (beta chain) was sequenced during a study of glioma-infiltrating T cells after dendritic cell vaccination. Study-level points and caveats: Survival was not directly related to TCR clonality in these patients.

The immunoSEQ assay amplified TCRB CDR3 from up to roughly 2 ug DNA. The primer mix had 60 V beta and 13 J beta primers. Assay used: immunoSEQ multiplex PCR; TCRdb lists only in-frame clones, some missing. The table has about 64,000 clones, 80% to 85% seen once; the top ten hold about 10%. All glioblastoma patients lacked an isocitrate dehydrogenase mutation. V lost 4 bases and J lost 2, with 9 bases in between. CDR1 is SGHAT, CDR2 FQDESV, per germline (reference sequence). The CDR3 consists of 13 residues. For this clone: Antigen unknown.

This receptor was identified in a human donor with glioblastoma. The sample consisted of blood, taken before dendritic cell vaccination. V and J are TRBV11-1 and TRBJ2-7, with TRBD2 as a possible D gene (6 bases). CDR3 residues: CASSSRLAYEQYF. The CDR3 DNA reads TGTGCCAGCAGCTCGAGACTAGCCTACGAGCAGTACTTC.